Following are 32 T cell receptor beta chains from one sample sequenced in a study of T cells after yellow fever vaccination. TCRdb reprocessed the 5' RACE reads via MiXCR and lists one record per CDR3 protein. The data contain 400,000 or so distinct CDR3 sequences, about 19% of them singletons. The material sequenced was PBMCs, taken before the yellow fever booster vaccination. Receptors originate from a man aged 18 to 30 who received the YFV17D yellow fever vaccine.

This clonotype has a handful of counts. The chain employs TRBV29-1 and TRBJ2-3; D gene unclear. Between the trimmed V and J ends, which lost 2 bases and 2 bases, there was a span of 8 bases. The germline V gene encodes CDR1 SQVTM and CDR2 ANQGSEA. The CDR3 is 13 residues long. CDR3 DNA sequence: TGCAGCGTTGAATCGGAGAACACAGATACGCAGTATTTT. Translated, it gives CSVESENTDTQYF.

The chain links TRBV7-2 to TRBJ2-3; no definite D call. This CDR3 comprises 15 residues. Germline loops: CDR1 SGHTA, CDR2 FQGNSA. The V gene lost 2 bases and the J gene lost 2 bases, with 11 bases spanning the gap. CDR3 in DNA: TGTGCCAGCAGCTTATTGGTGACGGACACAGATACGCAGTATTTT. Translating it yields CASSLLVTDTDTQYF.

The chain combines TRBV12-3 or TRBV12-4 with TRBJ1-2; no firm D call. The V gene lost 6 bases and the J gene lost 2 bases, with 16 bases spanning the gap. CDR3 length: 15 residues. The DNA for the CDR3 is TGTGCCAGCAGCCCCTGGCGGAGCCTGAACTATGGCTACACCTTC. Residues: CASSPWRSLNYGYTF.

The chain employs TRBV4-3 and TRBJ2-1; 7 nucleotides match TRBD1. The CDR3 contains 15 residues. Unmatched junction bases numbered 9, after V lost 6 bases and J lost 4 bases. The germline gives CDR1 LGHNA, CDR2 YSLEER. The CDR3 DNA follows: TGCGCCAGCAGGGCCGGGACAGCGCGTTACAATGAGCAGTTCTTC. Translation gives CASRAGTARYNEQFF.

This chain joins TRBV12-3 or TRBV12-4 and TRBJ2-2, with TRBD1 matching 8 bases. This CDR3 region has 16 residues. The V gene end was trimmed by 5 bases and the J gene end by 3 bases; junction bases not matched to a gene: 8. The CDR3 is CASSPRTGYDTGELFF. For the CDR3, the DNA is TGTGCCAGCAGTCCGCGGACAGGGTACGACACCGGGGAGCTGTTTTTT.

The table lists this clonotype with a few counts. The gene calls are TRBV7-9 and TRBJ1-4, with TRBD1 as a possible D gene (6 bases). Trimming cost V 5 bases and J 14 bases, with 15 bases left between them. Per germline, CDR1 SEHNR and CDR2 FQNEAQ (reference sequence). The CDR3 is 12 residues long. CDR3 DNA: TGTGCCAGCAGCAAACAGGGAGGTAGCCTGTTTTTT. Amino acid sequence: CASSKQGGSLFF. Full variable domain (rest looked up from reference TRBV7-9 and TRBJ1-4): DTGVSQNPRHKITKRGQNVTFRCDPISEHNRLYWYRQTLGQGPEFLTYFQNEAQLEKSRLLSDRFSAERPKGSFSTLEIQRTEQGDSAMYLCASSKQGGSLFFGSGTQLSVL.

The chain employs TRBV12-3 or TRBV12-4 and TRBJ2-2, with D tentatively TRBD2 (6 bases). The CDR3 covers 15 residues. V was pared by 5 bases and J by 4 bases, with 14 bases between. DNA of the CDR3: TGTGCCAGCAGTCCGGCGGGGCCGGGCACCGGGGAGCTGTTTTTT. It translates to CASSPAGPGTGELFF.

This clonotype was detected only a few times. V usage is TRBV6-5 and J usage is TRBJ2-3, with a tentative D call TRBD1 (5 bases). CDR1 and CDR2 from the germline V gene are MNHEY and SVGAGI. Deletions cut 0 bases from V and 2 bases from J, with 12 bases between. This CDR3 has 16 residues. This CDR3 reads CASSYSIGVATDTQYF. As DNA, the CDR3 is TGTGCCAGCAGTTACTCGATAGGGGTGGCCACAGATACGCAGTATTTT.

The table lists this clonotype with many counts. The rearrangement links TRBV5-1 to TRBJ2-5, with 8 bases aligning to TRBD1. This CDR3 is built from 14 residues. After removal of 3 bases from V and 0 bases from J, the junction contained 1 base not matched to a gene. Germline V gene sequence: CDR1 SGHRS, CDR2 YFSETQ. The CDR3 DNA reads TGCGCCAGCAGCTCGGGACAGGACCAAGAGACCCAGTACTTC. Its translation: CASSSGQDQETQYF.

The CDR3 here is CATSPVWVNTEAFF. CDR3 coding DNA: TGTGCCACCAGCCCGGTTTGGGTTAACACTGAAGCTTTCTTT. This chain uses TRBV24-1 with TRBJ1-1; D is unresolved. The CDR3 extends over 14 amino acids. Per germline, CDR1 KGHDR and CDR2 SFDVKD. Trimming left V 7 bases short and J 2 bases short, with 13 bases between.

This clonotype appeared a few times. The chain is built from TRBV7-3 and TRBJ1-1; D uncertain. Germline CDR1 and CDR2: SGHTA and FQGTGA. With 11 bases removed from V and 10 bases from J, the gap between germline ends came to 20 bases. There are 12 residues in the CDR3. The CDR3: CARIRVIGGAFF. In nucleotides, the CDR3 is TGTGCCCGCATTAGGGTCATCGGAGGAGCTTTCTTT.

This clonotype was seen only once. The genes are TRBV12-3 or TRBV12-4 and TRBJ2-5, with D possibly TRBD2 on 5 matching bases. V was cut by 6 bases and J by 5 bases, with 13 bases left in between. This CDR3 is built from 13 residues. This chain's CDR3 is CASSRGPRETQYF. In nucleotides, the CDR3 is TGTGCCAGCAGCCGCGGGCCTAGGGAGACCCAGTACTTC.

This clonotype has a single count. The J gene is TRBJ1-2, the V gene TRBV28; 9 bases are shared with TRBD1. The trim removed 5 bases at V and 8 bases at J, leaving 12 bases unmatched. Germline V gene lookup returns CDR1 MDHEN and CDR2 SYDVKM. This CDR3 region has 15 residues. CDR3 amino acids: CASSPTWDRAGGYTF. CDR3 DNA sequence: TGTGCCAGCAGTCCCACCTGGGACAGGGCGGGAGGCTACACCTTC.

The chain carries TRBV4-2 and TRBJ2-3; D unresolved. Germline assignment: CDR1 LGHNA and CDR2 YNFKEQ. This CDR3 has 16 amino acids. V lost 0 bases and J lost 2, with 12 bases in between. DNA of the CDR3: TGTGCCAGCAGCCAAGATCCTCGGGCAGACACAGATACGCAGTATTTT. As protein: CASSQDPRADTDTQYF.

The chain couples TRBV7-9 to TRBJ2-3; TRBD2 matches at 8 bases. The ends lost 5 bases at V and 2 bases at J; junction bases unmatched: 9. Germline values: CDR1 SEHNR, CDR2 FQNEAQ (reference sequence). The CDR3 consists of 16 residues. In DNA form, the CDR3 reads TGTGCCAGCAGCCCGGTTCTAGCGGGCGTCACAGATACGCAGTATTTT. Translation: CASSPVLAGVTDTQYF.

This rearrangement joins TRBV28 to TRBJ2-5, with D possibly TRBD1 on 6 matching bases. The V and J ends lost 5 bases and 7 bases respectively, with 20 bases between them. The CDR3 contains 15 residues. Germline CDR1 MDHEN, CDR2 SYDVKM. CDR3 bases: TGTGCCAGCAGTAACAGGGTTAAGAAACTCGGGACCCAGTACTTC. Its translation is CASSNRVKKLGTQYF.

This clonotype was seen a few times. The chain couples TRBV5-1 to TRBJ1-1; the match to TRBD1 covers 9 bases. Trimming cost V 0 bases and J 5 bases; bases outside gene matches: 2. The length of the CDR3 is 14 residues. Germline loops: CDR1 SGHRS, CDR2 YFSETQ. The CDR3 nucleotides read TGCGCCAGCAGCTTGGACAGGGGGCGAACTGAAGCTTTCTTT. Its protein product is CASSLDRGRTEAFF.

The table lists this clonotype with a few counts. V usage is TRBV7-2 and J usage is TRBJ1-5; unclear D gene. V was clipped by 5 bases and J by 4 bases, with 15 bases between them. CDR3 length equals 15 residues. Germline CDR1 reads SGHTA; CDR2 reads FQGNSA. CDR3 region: CASSPRIGENQPQHF. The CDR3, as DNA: TGTGCCAGCAGCCCTAGAATAGGTGAAAATCAGCCCCAGCATTTT.

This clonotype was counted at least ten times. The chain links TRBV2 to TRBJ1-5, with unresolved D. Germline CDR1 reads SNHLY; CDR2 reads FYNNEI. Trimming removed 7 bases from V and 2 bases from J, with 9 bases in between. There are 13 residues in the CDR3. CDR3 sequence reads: CASNDFGNQPQHF. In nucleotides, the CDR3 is TGTGCCAGCAATGATTTTGGCAATCAGCCCCAGCATTTT.

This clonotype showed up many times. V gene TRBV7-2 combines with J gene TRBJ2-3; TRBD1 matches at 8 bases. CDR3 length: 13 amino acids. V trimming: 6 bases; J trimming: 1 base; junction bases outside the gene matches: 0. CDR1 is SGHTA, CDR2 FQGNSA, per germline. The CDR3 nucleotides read TGTGCCAGCAGGGGACAGGGCACAGATACGCAGTATTTT. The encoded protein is CASRGQGTDTQYF. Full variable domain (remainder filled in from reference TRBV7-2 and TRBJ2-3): GAGVSQSPSNKVTEKGKDVELRCDPISGHTALYWYRQSLGQGLEFLIYFQGNSAPDKSGLPSDRFSAERTGGSVSTLTIQRTQQEDSAVYLCASRGQGTDTQYFGPGTRLTVL.

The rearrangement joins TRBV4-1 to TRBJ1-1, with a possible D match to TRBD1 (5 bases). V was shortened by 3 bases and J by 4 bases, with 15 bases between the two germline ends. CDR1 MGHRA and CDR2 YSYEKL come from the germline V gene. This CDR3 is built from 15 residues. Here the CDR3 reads CASSHGQQRGTEAFF. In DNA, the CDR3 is TGCGCCAGCAGCCATGGACAACAACGGGGCACTGAAGCTTTCTTT.

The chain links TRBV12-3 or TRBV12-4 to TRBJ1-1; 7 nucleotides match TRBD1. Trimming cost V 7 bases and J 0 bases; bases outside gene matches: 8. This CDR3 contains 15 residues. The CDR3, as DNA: TGTGCCAGCATCAACGTCGGGACAGTGAACACTGAAGCTTTCTTT. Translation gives CASINVGTVNTEAFF.

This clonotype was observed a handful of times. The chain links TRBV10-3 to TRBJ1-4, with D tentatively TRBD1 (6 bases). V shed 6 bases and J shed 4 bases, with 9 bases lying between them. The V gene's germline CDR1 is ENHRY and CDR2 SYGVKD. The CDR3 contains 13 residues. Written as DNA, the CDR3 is TGTGCCATCAGGACAGGCAGTAATGAAAAACTGTTTTTT. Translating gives CAIRTGSNEKLFF.

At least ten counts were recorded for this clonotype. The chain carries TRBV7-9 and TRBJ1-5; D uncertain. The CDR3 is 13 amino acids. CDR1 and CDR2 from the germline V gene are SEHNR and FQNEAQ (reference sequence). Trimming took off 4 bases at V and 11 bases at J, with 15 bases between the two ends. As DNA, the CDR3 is TGTGCCAGCAGCTCGGGGTGGGAGTTGGCCCAGCATTTT. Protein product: CASSSGWELAQHF.

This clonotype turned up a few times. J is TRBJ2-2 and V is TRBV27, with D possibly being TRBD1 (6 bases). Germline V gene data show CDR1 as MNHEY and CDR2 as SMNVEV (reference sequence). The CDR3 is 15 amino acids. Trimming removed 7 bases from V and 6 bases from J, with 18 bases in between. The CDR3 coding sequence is TGTGCCAGCACAAGTGGGCAGGGGATCTCCGGGGAGCTGTTTTTT. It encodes CASTSGQGISGELFF.

The CDR3 DNA follows: TGTGCCAGCAGCTTGGACAGGGGGTTCTCCGAGCAGTACTTC. Translating it yields CASSLDRGFSEQYF. This chain connects TRBV13 to TRBJ2-7; 10 positions match TRBD1. There are 14 residues in the CDR3. V was pared by 3 bases and J by 6 bases, with 5 bases of the junction left unmatched. Germline loops: CDR1 PRHDT, CDR2 FYEKMQ (reference sequence).

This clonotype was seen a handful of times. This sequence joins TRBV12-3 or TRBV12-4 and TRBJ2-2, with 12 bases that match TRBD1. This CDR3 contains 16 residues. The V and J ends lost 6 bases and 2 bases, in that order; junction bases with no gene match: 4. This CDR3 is CASRSGTGGNTGELFF. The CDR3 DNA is TGTGCCAGCAGATCCGGGACAGGGGGCAACACCGGGGAGCTGTTTTTT.

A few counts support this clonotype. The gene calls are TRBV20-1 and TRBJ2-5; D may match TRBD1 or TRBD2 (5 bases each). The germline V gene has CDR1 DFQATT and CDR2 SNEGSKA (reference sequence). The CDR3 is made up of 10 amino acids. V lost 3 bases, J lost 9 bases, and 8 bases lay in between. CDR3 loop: CSARVGAQYF. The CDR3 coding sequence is TGCAGTGCTAGGGTGGGGGCCCAGTACTTC.

Here the CDR3 DNA reads TGCGCCAGCAGCTTTGGCGCCGGCCAAAATGAGCAGTTCTTC. It specifies CASSFGAGQNEQFF. The chain uses TRBV5-1 and TRBJ2-1, with D unclear. Per the germline V gene, CDR1 is SGHRS and CDR2 is YFSETQ. The CDR3 spans 14 residues. V shed 2 bases and J shed 7 bases, with 13 bases lying between them. Filled out from reference TRBV5-1 and TRBJ2-1, the complete variable domain reads KAGVTQTPRYLIKTRGQQVTLSCSPISGHRSVSWYQQTPGQGLQFLFEYFSETQRNKGNFPGRFSGRQFSNSRSEMNVSTLELGDSALYLCASSFGAGQNEQFFGPGTRLTVL.

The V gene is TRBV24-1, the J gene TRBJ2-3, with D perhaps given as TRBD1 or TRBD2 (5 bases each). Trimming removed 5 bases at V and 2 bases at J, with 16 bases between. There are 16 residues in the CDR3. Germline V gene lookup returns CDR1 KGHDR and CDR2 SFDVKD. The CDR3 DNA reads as TGTGCCACCAGTGGAGGTCGGGGACCGACCACAGATACGCAGTATTTT. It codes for CATSGGRGPTTDTQYF.

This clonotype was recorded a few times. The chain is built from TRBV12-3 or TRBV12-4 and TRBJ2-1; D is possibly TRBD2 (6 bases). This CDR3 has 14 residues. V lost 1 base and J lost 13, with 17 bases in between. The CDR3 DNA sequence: TGTGCCAGCAGTTTAGTAGGCGGGGAGGCTTCTCAGTTCTTC. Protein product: CASSLVGGEASQFF.

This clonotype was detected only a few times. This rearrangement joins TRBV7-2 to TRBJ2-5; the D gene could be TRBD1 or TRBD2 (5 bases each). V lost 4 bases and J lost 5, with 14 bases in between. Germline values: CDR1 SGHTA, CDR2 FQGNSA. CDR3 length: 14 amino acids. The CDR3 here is CASSSPDWGETQYF. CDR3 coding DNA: TGTGCCAGCAGCTCACCGGACTGGGGCGAGACCCAGTACTTC.